This TCR beta chain was sequenced for a study of T cell repertoires in cytomegalovirus infection. Background on the study: The authors relied on CMV epitopes, both recently identified HLA-C-restricted and well-studied HLA-B-restricted. It was the public TCR beta signatures that indicated both CMV infection and matching HLA type. Study-wide results and caveats: Identification of carriers of CMV plus the relevant HLA was performed using cumulative public TCR beta family frequency. The study found HLA-C-restricted CMV-specific TCR beta clonotypes dominating the ex vivo response.

TCRdb reanalysed the reads using MiXCR and keeps one entry per CDR3 protein. Of approximately 730,000 distinct CDR3 sequences listed, roughly 33% are singletons. In the case of this clonotype: What it recognizes is unknown.

J was trimmed by 7 bases and V by 5 bases; bases with no gene match: 13. From germline, CDR1 is SGHKS and CDR2 YYEKEE (reference sequence). The CDR3 loop spans 16 amino acids. The source is a human donor in good health (CMV status not recorded). Some clones in this sample may be carry-over from other donors' samples. Specimen: cultured PBMCs, collected from culture after CMV antigen stimulation. V usage is TRBV5-5 and J usage is TRBJ2-1; 9 bases are a match to TRBD2. CDR3 loop: CASSITGGLASNEQFF. As DNA, the CDR3 is TGTGCCAGCAGTATAACCGGGGGACTAGCTTCAAATGAGCAGTTCTTC. The full variable domain, with the rest looked up from reference TRBV5-5 and TRBJ2-1, is DAGVTQSPTHLIKTRGQQVTLRCSPISGHKSVSWYQQVLGQGPQFIFQYYEKEERGRGNFPDRFSARQFPNYSSELNVNALLLGDSALYLCASSITGGLASNEQFFGPGTRLTVL.